Presented here are 9 T cell receptor beta chains from one specimen sequenced in a study of siplizumab effects on memory and regulatory T cells. Method: immunoSEQ multiplex PCR; TCRdb's copy keeps in-frame clones and lacks some. This sample has fewer than 100,000 clones, with 94% found just once. The sequenced sample consisted of non-Treg CD4+ T cells sorted from blood. These TCRs come from a human donor in good health.

The chain joins TRBV9 to TRBJ1-4, with D unresolved. Between the trimmed V and J ends, which lost 2 bases and 8 bases, there was a span of 13 bases. Germline CDR1 reads SGDLS; CDR2 reads YYNGEE. The CDR3 consists of 14 residues. CDR3 loop: CASSVSGVGEKLFF. The CDR3 bases are TGTGCCAGCAGCGTGTCCGGGGTGGGAGAAAAACTGTTTTTT.

This clone is a singleton in its sample. J is TRBJ2-7 and V is TRBV6-1; D may be TRBD1 (6 bases). Trimming removed 4 bases at V and 3 bases at J, with 13 bases between. This CDR3 is built from 14 residues. CDR1 and CDR2 from the germline V gene are MNHNS and SASEGT. DNA for the CDR3: TGTGCCAGCAGTGCGGGTCGAGGGGGCTACGAGCAGTACTTC. Its translation: CASSAGRGGYEQYF.

This chain links TRBV2 with TRBJ2-2, with a possible D match to TRBD2 (5 bases). The ends were cut back, 7 bases at V and 6 bases at J, with 12 bases in the middle. The CDR3 runs to 13 residues. Germline V CDR1 and CDR2: SNHLY, FYNNEI. The chain's CDR3 is CASTKLDPGELFF. In nucleotides, the CDR3 is TGTGCCAGCACCAAACTAGACCCCGGGGAGCTGTTTTTT.

This rearrangement joins TRBV7-8 to TRBJ1-4, with unresolved D. The CDR3 has 13 amino acids. The V gene's germline CDR1 is SGHVS and CDR2 FQNEAQ. V was pared by 1 base and J by 8 bases, with 8 bases between. The CDR3 spells CASSLVSSEKLFF. The CDR3 DNA reads as TGTGCCAGCAGCTTAGTATCGTCGGAAAAACTGTTTTTT.

J is TRBJ2-1 and V is TRBV29-1, with D maybe TRBD2 (5 bases). V was cut by 4 bases and J by 0 bases, with 10 bases left in between. The CDR3 consists of 14 residues. The germline V gene encodes CDR1 SQVTM and CDR2 ANQGSEA. Written as DNA, the CDR3 is TGCAGCGTTGGGGAGAGCAGCTCCTACAATGAGCAGTTCTTC. This codes for CSVGESSSYNEQFF.

V and J are TRBV5-4 and TRBJ1-4; D might be TRBD1 (5 bases). Per germline, CDR1 SGHNT and CDR2 YYREEE (reference sequence). This CDR3 region has 14 residues. The V gene lost 4 bases and the J gene lost 8 bases, with 15 bases spanning the gap. The CDR3 spells CASSARGGIEKLFF. The CDR3 bases are TGTGCCAGCAGCGCCCGGGGGGGGATCGAAAAACTGTTTTTT.

The genes are TRBV2 and TRBJ2-5; the match to TRBD1 covers 9 bases. CDR3 length: 15 amino acids. V shed 3 bases, J shed 5 bases, and the junction held 7 bases outside the gene matches. Germline-derived CDR1 and CDR2 are SNHLY and FYNNEI. CDR3 coding DNA: TGTGCCAGCAGTGACAACACAGGGGGCTTGGAGACCCAGTACTTC. Residues: CASSDNTGGLETQYF.

V is TRBV5-4 and J is TRBJ1-2, with D perhaps matching TRBD1 (5 bases). The V and J ends lost 4 bases and 2 bases respectively, with 12 bases between them. Per the germline V gene, CDR1 is SGHNT and CDR2 is YYREEE (reference sequence). The CDR3 loop spans 14 amino acids. DNA of the CDR3: TGTGCCAGCAGCCAAGATTGGGGGAACTATGGCTACACCTTC. Translating it yields CASSQDWGNYGYTF.

The rearrangement joins TRBV20-1 to TRBJ2-7; D unclear. CDR3 length equals 11 residues. Germline-derived CDR1 and CDR2 are DFQATT and SNEGSKA (reference sequence). Trimming stripped 3 bases from V and 1 base from J, with 4 bases between. Here the CDR3 reads CSASASYEQYF. The CDR3 nucleotides read TGCAGTGCTAGTGCTTCCTACGAGCAGTACTTC.